This T cell receptor (beta chain) came from a study of cytomegalovirus exposure and HLA in healthy donors. Overall study findings and caveats: With later analysis, a missense DCLRE1C variant became linked to TCR beta V- and J-gene trimming. In an earlier analysis, in around 590 donors, most V segments appeared productive either ~87% or ~30% of the time.

With regard to this clone: Antigen: not known.

PCR involved 60 Vbeta and 13 Jbeta primers. Libraries were prepared by immunoSEQ multiplex PCR; TCRdb keeps only in-frame clonotypes and omits some of them. In the table there are 100,000 to 150,000 clones, around 80% of which are singletons. CDR3 length: 11 amino acids. Germline V lookup: CDR1 SGHAT, CDR2 FQNNGV. The V end lost 6 bases, the J end lost 4 bases, and 7 bases lay between the germline ends. The receptor comes from a man younger than 45 in good health and CMV-seronegative. The sequencing sample was made of PBMCs. The chain recombines TRBV11-2 with TRBJ2-7, with D possibly matching TRBD2 (6 bases). CDR3 sequence: CASSGGYEQYF. In DNA form, the CDR3 reads TGTGCCAGCAGTGGGGGGTACGAGCAGTACTTC.